This TCR beta chain emerged from a study of CD8+CD57+ T cells in acquired aplastic anemia. Study-level results: Patients and healthy controls showed no significant CD8+ Simpson's diversity difference. Overlap between patients and controls comprised just under 30 CD8+ CDR3 sequences.

The TCR beta profiling, which covered VDJ combination and CDR3 sequence, was carried out using genomic DNA as the template. MiXCR, applied by TCRdb to the reads, yields one record per CDR3 protein. The table includes around 180,000 distinct CDR3 sequences, 60% to 70% detected once. The length of the CDR3 is 13 residues. The V gene lost 2 bases and the J gene lost 7 bases, with 11 bases spanning the gap. Germline CDR1 SGHVS, CDR2 FQNEAQ. On this clonotype itself: The target antigen is unknown.

Sequencing was performed on sorted CD4+, CD8+, or CD8+CD57+ T cells (not recorded which) from PBMCs. The TCR originated in a human donor in good health. The V and J genes are TRBV7-8 and TRBJ2-5; TRBD2 is a possible D gene (5 bases). The CDR3 spells CASSLLEGGTQYF. The CDR3 DNA sequence: TGTGCCAGCAGCTTATTAGAGGGTGGGACCCAGTACTTC.